This T cell receptor beta chain was sequenced for a study of lung T cells in sarcoidosis with Löfgren's syndrome. In the study overall: Analyses focused on Löfgren's syndrome patients.

Germline lookup yields CDR1 KGHSH and CDR2 LQKENI. The CDR3 contains 16 residues. V lost 2 bases to trimming and J lost 5 bases, with 18 bases between them. This clonotype was seen many times. Its antigen is unidentified. TCRdb itself ran the reads through MiXCR, one entry per CDR3 protein. Here the sample spans tens of thousands of distinct CDR3 sequences, 21% being singletons. Regarding the study as a whole: Shared TRAV12-1 and TRBV2 CDR3 motifs across Löfgren's syndrome patients reportedly suggested public CD4+ TCRs. In alpha-beta pairs, TRAV12-1 favored TRBV2, and their CDR3s were homologous. TRAV12-1 and TRBV2 were reportedly most expanded in Löfgren's patients.

Sample: CD4+ T cells from PBMCs. This receptor was obtained from a human donor with sarcoidosis (Löfgren's syndrome or another form), or a control subject (not recorded which). The V gene is TRBV18, the J gene TRBJ1-1; D might be TRBD1 (6 bases). As DNA, the CDR3 is TGTGCCAGCTCACCAGATCCTAAGGGGCAGGGGACTGAAGCTTTCTTT. This gives the protein CASSPDPKGQGTEAFF.